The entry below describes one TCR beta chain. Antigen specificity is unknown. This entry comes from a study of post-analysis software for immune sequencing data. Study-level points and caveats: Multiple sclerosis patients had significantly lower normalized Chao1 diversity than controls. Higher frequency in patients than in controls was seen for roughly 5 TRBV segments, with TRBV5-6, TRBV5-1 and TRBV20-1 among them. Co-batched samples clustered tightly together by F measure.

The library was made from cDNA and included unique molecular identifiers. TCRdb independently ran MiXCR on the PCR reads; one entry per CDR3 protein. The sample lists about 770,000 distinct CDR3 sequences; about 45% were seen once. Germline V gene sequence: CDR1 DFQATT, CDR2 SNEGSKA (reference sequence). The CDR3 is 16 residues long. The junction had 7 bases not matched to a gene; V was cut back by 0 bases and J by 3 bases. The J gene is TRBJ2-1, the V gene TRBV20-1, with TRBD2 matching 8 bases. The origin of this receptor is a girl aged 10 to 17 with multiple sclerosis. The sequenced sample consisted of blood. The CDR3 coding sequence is TGCAGTGCTAGAGATAAACTAGCGGACCTCTACAATGAGCAGTTCTTC. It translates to CSARDKLADLYNEQFF.